The 31 T cell receptor beta chains listed next were all sequenced from one sample in a study of cytomegalovirus exposure and HLA in healthy donors. Use of 60 Vbeta and 13 Jbeta primers characterized the PCR. Sequenced by immunoSEQ multiplex PCR; TCRdb stores in-frame clones only, minus some. The sample holds 90,000 to 140,000 clones, about 80% seen once. The sample taken for sequencing was PBMCs. The origin of the receptors is a man in his forties in good health and CMV-seropositive.

J is TRBJ1-2 and V is TRBV9; TRBD1 is a possible D gene (6 bases). Between the trimmed V and J ends, which lost 5 bases and 9 bases, there was a span of 14 bases. CDR1 is SGDLS and CDR2 is YYNGEE in the germline V gene. This CDR3 contains 12 residues. The CDR3 loop reads CASRRQAPSYTF. DNA of the CDR3: TGTGCCAGCAGACGACAGGCTCCAAGCTACACCTTC. The full variable domain, with the rest looked up from reference TRBV9 and TRBJ1-2, is DSGVTQTPKHLITATGQRVTLRCSPRSGDLSVYWYQQSLDQGLQFLIQYYNGEERAKGNILERFSAQQFPDLHSELNLSSLELGDSALYFCASRRQAPSYTFGSGTRLTVV.

The V call is TRBV7-8, the J call TRBJ2-7; TRBD2 matches at 7 bases. Germline-derived CDR1 and CDR2 are SGHVS and FQNEAQ. Germline trimming cut 3 bases from V and 3 bases from J; bases unmatched to any gene: 8. This CDR3 contains 15 residues. The CDR3 is CASSFEAERDYEQYF. The CDR3 coding sequence is TGTGCCAGCAGCTTCGAGGCCGAGCGGGACTACGAGCAGTACTTC.

This rearrangement joins TRBV7-8 to TRBJ2-5, with 7 bases that match TRBD1. The end of the DNA fits TRBJ2-7 better, so the J call may be wrong. The CDR3 runs 14 residues. The germline gives CDR1 SGHVS, CDR2 FQNEAQ. CDR3 region: CASSLAGTEVEQYF. For the CDR3, the DNA is TGTGCCAGCAGCTTAGCCGGGACAGAGGTCGAGCAGTACTTC.

The chain carries TRBV29-1 and TRBJ1-1; 7 positions agree with TRBD1. In germline, CDR1 is SQVTM, CDR2 ANQGSEA. Losses at the gene ends were 7 bases for V and 4 bases for J; bases not matched to a gene: 9. The CDR3 extends over 13 amino acids. The CDR3 coding sequence is TGCAGCGCTACGACAGGGCAGGCCACTGAAGCTTTCTTT. It translates to CSATTGQATEAFF.

Only a few counts were recorded for this clone. The rearrangement links TRBV15 to TRBJ1-3; 10 bases agree with TRBD1. The germline V gene has CDR1 LNHNV and CDR2 YYDKDF (reference sequence). The CDR3 loop spans 19 amino acids. J lost 5 bases, V lost 3 bases, and 16 bases had no gene match. CDR3 DNA: TGTGCCACCAGCAGTGGGACAGGGGCCTCCCTCTATGGTCGAAACACCATATATTTT. It yields the protein CATSSGTGASLYGRNTIYF.

The rearrangement links TRBV6-6 to TRBJ2-1; D perhaps matches TRBD1 (6 bases). This CDR3 has 16 residues. V was shortened by 5 bases and J by 2 bases, with 16 bases between the two germline ends. Germline loops: CDR1 MNHNY, CDR2 SVGAGI (reference sequence). CDR3 amino acids: CASSSLDRGPYNEQFF. The CDR3 coding sequence is TGTGCCAGCAGTAGCTTGGACAGAGGCCCCTACAATGAGCAGTTCTTC.

The chain combines TRBV4-1 with TRBJ1-1; D is possibly TRBD1 (5 bases). The V gene's germline CDR1 is MGHRA and CDR2 YSYEKL. This CDR3 contains 13 residues. V lost 3 bases and J lost 5, with 10 bases in between. CDR3 DNA sequence: TGCGCCAGCAGCCAGACAGTTGGGACTGAAGCTTTCTTT. This sequence encodes CASSQTVGTEAFF.

The rearrangement uses TRBV11-2 and TRBJ2-1, with a possible D match to TRBD1 (5 bases). The CDR3 is 13 residues long. Germline CDR1 and CDR2: SGHAT and FQNNGV. Deletions cut 0 bases from V and 8 bases from J, with 8 bases between. CDR3 nucleotide sequence: TGTGCCAGCAGCTTAGACCAGGGCGATGAGCAGTTCTTC. It codes for CASSLDQGDEQFF.

V and J are TRBV7-9 and TRBJ1-3; TRBD1 matches 7 bases. The CDR3 sequence is 14 residues long. Germline lookup yields CDR1 SEHNR and CDR2 FQNEAQ (reference sequence). Trimming took 4 bases from V and 0 from J; bases not matched to a gene: 0. CDR3 DNA: TGTGCCAGCAGCTCAGGGGGCTCTGGAAACACCATATATTTT. Amino acids: CASSSGGSGNTIYF.

Concerning this clone: A junction boundary mismatches the germline segment, possibly from a read error. The gene calls are TRBV4-3 and TRBJ2-1; the D gene is possibly TRBD2 (5 bases). Germline-derived CDR1 and CDR2 are LGHNA and YSLEER. The CDR3 spans 15 residues. The CDR3 here is CASSKEEDLYNEQFF. The CDR3 DNA is TGCGCCAGCAGCAAAGAGGAGGATCTCTACAATGAGCAGTTCTTC.

This sequence joins TRBV7-2 and TRBJ2-7; 8 nucleotides align to TRBD1. V trimming: 3 bases; J trimming: 4 bases; junction bases outside the gene matches: 5. This CDR3 is 14 amino acids long. Germline lookup yields CDR1 SGHTA and CDR2 FQGNSA. The CDR3 sequence: CASSLQGALYEQYF. The CDR3 nucleotides read TGTGCCAGCAGCTTGCAGGGGGCACTTTACGAGCAGTACTTC.

The rearrangement uses TRBV19 and TRBJ1-2; 8 bases map to TRBD1. Per germline, CDR1 LNHDA and CDR2 SQIVND (reference sequence). The CDR3 consists of 16 residues. The trim removed 7 bases at V and 2 bases at J, leaving 12 bases unmatched. CDR3 region: CASNPWTGTSNYGYTF. In DNA, the CDR3 is TGTGCCAGTAATCCCTGGACAGGGACAAGCAACTATGGCTACACCTTC.

The genes are TRBV28 and TRBJ2-5, with a weak D call TRBD1 (6 bases). V dropped 6 bases and J dropped 1 base, with 12 bases sitting between them. Germline lookup yields CDR1 MDHEN and CDR2 SYDVKM. The CDR3 covers 14 residues. DNA for the CDR3: TGTGCCAGCAGGAAGGACAGTCCCCAAGAGACCCAGTACTTC. Translating it yields CASRKDSPQETQYF.

There are a few counts of this clone. The rearrangement links TRBV11-3 to TRBJ2-3, with 7 bases lining up with TRBD2. The V gene's germline CDR1 is SGHNT and CDR2 YENEEA. The junction had 8 bases not matched to a gene; V was cut back by 3 bases and J by 5 bases. The CDR3 consists of 15 residues. The CDR3 DNA is TGTGCCAGCAGCTTGGTGAGCGGGACGTTAGATACGCAGTATTTT. Its protein product is CASSLVSGTLDTQYF.

This chain connects TRBV11-3 to TRBJ2-5; TRBD2 matches at 9 bases. Germline lookup yields CDR1 SGHNT and CDR2 YENEEA. The CDR3 length is 15 residues. Trimming took 5 bases from V and 5 from J; bases not matched to a gene: 9. The CDR3 protein is CASSQALAGGETQYF. The CDR3 DNA is TGTGCCAGCAGCCAGGCACTAGCGGGCGGTGAGACCCAGTACTTC.

This clone was counted only a few times. CDR3 nucleotides: TGTGCCAGCAGCCCAGCCGGGGGTGGCAATCAGCCCCAGCATTTT. Translating it yields CASSPAGGGNQPQHF. The gene calls are TRBV7-6 and TRBJ1-5; D is possibly TRBD1 (5 bases). V was shortened by 5 bases and J by 2 bases, with 13 bases between the two germline ends. Germline CDR1 is SGHVS and CDR2 is FNYEAQ. The CDR3 loop spans 15 amino acids. Supplemented by reference TRBV7-6 and TRBJ1-5, the full variable domain reads GAGVSQSPRYKVTKRGQDVALRCDPISGHVSLYWYRQALGQGPEFLTYFNYEAQQDKSGLPNDRFSAERPEGSISTLTIQRTEQRDSAMYRCASSPAGGGNQPQHFGDGTRLSIL.

The chain employs TRBV18 and TRBJ1-1, with unresolved D. Germline V CDR1 and CDR2: KGHSH, LQKENI. The CDR3 spans 15 residues. The V end lost 6 bases, the J end lost 0 bases, and 14 bases lay between the germline ends. DNA for the CDR3: TGTGCCAGCTCGTCAACACAAAATTTGAACACTGAAGCTTTCTTT. Its translation: CASSSTQNLNTEAFF. The full variable domain, with the rest looked up from reference TRBV18 and TRBJ1-1, is NAGVMQNPRHLVRRRGQEARLRCSPMKGHSHVYWYRQLPEEGLKFMVYLQKENIIDESGMPKERFSAEFPKEGPSILRIQQVVRGDSAAYFCASSSTQNLNTEAFFGQGTRLTVV.

This clone was seen a few times. The V gene is TRBV5-6, the J gene TRBJ1-6; D unresolved. This CDR3 comprises 14 residues. V was pared by 4 bases and J by 7 bases, with 12 bases between. Germline V CDR1 and CDR2: SGHDT, YYEEEE. CDR3 loop: CASSSRRGNSPLHF. The DNA for the CDR3 is TGTGCCAGCAGCAGCCGCCGAGGGAATTCACCCCTCCACTTT.

J is TRBJ2-5 and V is TRBV19, with D tentatively TRBD1 (6 bases). The V end was cut by 6 bases, the J end by 3 bases, with 14 bases between. Germline lookup yields CDR1 LNHDA and CDR2 SQIVND (reference sequence). The length of the CDR3 is 14 residues. CDR3 residues: CASRRNRAEETQYF. The CDR3 DNA follows: TGTGCCAGTAGGAGGAACAGGGCAGAAGAGACCCAGTACTTC.

This rearrangement joins TRBV9 to TRBJ2-4, with 9 nucleotides matching TRBD2. The V and J ends lost 3 bases and 1 base, in that order; junction bases with no gene match: 17. The CDR3 length is 20 residues. Germline V lookup: CDR1 SGDLS, CDR2 YYNGEE. DNA of the CDR3: TGTGCCAGCAGCGCCTCCGACGTAGCGGGAGCGGGGGTGGCCAAAAACATTCAGTACTTC. Amino acid sequence: CASSASDVAGAGVAKNIQYF.

The V call is TRBV28, the J call TRBJ2-2, with D possibly matching TRBD1 (6 bases). The CDR3 sequence is 15 residues long. V gave up 6 bases and J gave up 3 bases, with 14 bases separating them. The germline V gene has CDR1 MDHEN and CDR2 SYDVKM. CDR3 nucleotides: TGTGCCAGCAGCCGGGACACCCGAGACACCGGGGAGCTGTTTTTT. Translating gives CASSRDTRDTGELFF. Looking up the rest from reference TRBV28 and TRBJ2-2 gives the full variable domain: DVKVTQSSRYLVKRTGEKVFLECVQDMDHENMFWYRQDPGLGLRLIYFSYDVKMKEKGDIPEGYSVSREKKERFSLILESASTNQTSMYLCASSRDTRDTGELFFGEGSRLTVL.

There are a few counts of this clone. This chain uses TRBV21-1 with TRBJ1-3. TRBV21-1 counts as a pseudogene. The CDR3 is 16 residues long. Here the CDR3 reads CASSKAWEDSGNTIYF. For the CDR3, the DNA is TGTGCCAGCAGCAAAGCGTGGGAGGACTCTGGAAACACCATATATTTT.

The CDR3 sequence: CASSDPPGGYSNQPQHF. As DNA, the CDR3 is TGTGCCAGCAGTGACCCACCAGGGGGCTATAGCAATCAGCCCCAGCATTTT. V and J are TRBV2 and TRBJ1-5, with TRBD1 matching over 8 bases. Germline V gene data show CDR1 as SNHLY and CDR2 as FYNNEI. The CDR3 runs to 17 residues. Losses at the gene ends were 3 bases for V and 0 bases for J; bases not matched to a gene: 7.

The chain combines TRBV9 with TRBJ2-1, with 10 bases fitting TRBD2. CDR1 is SGDLS and CDR2 is YYNGEE in the germline V gene. CDR3 length equals 16 residues. V trimming: 0 bases; J trimming: 8 bases; junction bases outside the gene matches: 8. CDR3 residues: CASSVAPTAGGHEQFF. The CDR3, as DNA: TGTGCCAGCAGCGTAGCCCCTACAGCGGGGGGGCATGAGCAGTTCTTC.

In DNA form, the CDR3 reads TGTGCCAGCAGTCGGCGGGGGGGCCTCGACGAGCAGTACTTC. It encodes CASSRRGGLDEQYF. J is TRBJ2-7 and V is TRBV7-3; 9 positions agree with TRBD2. The CDR3 length is 14 residues. V was pared by 6 bases and J by 5 bases, with 8 bases of the junction left unmatched. Germline CDR1 and CDR2: SGHTA and FQGTGA.

This chain joins TRBV2 and TRBJ2-7; 8 bases agree with TRBD1. From germline, CDR1 is SNHLY and CDR2 FYNNEI. The CDR3 runs 15 residues. With V trimmed by 3 bases and J by 3 bases, 7 bases remained unmatched. Here the CDR3 reads CASSDRDRLYYEQYF. The CDR3 DNA sequence: TGTGCCAGCAGTGATCGGGACAGGCTTTACTACGAGCAGTACTTC.

The V gene is TRBV5-4, the J gene TRBJ1-2, with D hard to call. The CDR3 sequence is 15 residues long. The germline V and J ends were trimmed by 0 bases and 1 base, with 10 bases remaining between them. Germline assignment: CDR1 SGHNT and CDR2 YYREEE (reference sequence). In nucleotides, the CDR3 is TGTGCCAGCAGCTTGGCGGCAGGCATTAACTATGGCTACACCTTC. It is translated as CASSLAAGINYGYTF.

The chain carries TRBV6-5 and TRBJ2-7, with D possibly matching TRBD2 (6 bases). V lost 4 bases, J lost 4 bases, and 11 bases lay in between. The germline gives CDR1 MNHEY, CDR2 SVGAGI. The CDR3 extends over 13 amino acids. CDR3 coding DNA: TGTGCCAGCAGTTCTGTAGCGGCGTACGAGCAGTACTTC. This codes for CASSSVAAYEQYF.

As DNA, the CDR3 is TGTGCCAGCAGCAAGGTATTAGCGGGGGCGGGCACAGATACGCAGTATTTT. Protein sequence: CASSKVLAGAGTDTQYF. The rearrangement joins TRBV21-1 to TRBJ2-3; the table calls TRBD2, which could not be checked here. TRBV21-1 is deemed a pseudogene. The CDR3 is 17 amino acids.

This clone has only one observation. Here the CDR3 reads CASSLTGLAGGQETQYF. The CDR3 region has the DNA TGTGCCAGCAGCTTGACCGGACTAGCGGGAGGCCAAGAGACCCAGTACTTC. The chain has TRBV7-9 and TRBJ2-5; 14 bases are a match to TRBD2. Germline CDR1 is SEHNR and CDR2 is FQNEAQ (reference sequence). The ends lost 3 bases at V and 1 base at J; junction bases unmatched: 4. This CDR3 comprises 17 residues.

The CDR3 DNA reads as TGTGCCAGTACCGGACAGGTCGAGGAGCAGTACTTC. It translates to CASTGQVEEQYF. The J gene is TRBJ2-7, the V gene TRBV28; 7 bases fit TRBD1. The CDR3 length is 12 residues. The germline gives CDR1 MDHEN, CDR2 SYDVKM. J was trimmed by 7 bases and V by 9 bases; bases with no gene match: 9.